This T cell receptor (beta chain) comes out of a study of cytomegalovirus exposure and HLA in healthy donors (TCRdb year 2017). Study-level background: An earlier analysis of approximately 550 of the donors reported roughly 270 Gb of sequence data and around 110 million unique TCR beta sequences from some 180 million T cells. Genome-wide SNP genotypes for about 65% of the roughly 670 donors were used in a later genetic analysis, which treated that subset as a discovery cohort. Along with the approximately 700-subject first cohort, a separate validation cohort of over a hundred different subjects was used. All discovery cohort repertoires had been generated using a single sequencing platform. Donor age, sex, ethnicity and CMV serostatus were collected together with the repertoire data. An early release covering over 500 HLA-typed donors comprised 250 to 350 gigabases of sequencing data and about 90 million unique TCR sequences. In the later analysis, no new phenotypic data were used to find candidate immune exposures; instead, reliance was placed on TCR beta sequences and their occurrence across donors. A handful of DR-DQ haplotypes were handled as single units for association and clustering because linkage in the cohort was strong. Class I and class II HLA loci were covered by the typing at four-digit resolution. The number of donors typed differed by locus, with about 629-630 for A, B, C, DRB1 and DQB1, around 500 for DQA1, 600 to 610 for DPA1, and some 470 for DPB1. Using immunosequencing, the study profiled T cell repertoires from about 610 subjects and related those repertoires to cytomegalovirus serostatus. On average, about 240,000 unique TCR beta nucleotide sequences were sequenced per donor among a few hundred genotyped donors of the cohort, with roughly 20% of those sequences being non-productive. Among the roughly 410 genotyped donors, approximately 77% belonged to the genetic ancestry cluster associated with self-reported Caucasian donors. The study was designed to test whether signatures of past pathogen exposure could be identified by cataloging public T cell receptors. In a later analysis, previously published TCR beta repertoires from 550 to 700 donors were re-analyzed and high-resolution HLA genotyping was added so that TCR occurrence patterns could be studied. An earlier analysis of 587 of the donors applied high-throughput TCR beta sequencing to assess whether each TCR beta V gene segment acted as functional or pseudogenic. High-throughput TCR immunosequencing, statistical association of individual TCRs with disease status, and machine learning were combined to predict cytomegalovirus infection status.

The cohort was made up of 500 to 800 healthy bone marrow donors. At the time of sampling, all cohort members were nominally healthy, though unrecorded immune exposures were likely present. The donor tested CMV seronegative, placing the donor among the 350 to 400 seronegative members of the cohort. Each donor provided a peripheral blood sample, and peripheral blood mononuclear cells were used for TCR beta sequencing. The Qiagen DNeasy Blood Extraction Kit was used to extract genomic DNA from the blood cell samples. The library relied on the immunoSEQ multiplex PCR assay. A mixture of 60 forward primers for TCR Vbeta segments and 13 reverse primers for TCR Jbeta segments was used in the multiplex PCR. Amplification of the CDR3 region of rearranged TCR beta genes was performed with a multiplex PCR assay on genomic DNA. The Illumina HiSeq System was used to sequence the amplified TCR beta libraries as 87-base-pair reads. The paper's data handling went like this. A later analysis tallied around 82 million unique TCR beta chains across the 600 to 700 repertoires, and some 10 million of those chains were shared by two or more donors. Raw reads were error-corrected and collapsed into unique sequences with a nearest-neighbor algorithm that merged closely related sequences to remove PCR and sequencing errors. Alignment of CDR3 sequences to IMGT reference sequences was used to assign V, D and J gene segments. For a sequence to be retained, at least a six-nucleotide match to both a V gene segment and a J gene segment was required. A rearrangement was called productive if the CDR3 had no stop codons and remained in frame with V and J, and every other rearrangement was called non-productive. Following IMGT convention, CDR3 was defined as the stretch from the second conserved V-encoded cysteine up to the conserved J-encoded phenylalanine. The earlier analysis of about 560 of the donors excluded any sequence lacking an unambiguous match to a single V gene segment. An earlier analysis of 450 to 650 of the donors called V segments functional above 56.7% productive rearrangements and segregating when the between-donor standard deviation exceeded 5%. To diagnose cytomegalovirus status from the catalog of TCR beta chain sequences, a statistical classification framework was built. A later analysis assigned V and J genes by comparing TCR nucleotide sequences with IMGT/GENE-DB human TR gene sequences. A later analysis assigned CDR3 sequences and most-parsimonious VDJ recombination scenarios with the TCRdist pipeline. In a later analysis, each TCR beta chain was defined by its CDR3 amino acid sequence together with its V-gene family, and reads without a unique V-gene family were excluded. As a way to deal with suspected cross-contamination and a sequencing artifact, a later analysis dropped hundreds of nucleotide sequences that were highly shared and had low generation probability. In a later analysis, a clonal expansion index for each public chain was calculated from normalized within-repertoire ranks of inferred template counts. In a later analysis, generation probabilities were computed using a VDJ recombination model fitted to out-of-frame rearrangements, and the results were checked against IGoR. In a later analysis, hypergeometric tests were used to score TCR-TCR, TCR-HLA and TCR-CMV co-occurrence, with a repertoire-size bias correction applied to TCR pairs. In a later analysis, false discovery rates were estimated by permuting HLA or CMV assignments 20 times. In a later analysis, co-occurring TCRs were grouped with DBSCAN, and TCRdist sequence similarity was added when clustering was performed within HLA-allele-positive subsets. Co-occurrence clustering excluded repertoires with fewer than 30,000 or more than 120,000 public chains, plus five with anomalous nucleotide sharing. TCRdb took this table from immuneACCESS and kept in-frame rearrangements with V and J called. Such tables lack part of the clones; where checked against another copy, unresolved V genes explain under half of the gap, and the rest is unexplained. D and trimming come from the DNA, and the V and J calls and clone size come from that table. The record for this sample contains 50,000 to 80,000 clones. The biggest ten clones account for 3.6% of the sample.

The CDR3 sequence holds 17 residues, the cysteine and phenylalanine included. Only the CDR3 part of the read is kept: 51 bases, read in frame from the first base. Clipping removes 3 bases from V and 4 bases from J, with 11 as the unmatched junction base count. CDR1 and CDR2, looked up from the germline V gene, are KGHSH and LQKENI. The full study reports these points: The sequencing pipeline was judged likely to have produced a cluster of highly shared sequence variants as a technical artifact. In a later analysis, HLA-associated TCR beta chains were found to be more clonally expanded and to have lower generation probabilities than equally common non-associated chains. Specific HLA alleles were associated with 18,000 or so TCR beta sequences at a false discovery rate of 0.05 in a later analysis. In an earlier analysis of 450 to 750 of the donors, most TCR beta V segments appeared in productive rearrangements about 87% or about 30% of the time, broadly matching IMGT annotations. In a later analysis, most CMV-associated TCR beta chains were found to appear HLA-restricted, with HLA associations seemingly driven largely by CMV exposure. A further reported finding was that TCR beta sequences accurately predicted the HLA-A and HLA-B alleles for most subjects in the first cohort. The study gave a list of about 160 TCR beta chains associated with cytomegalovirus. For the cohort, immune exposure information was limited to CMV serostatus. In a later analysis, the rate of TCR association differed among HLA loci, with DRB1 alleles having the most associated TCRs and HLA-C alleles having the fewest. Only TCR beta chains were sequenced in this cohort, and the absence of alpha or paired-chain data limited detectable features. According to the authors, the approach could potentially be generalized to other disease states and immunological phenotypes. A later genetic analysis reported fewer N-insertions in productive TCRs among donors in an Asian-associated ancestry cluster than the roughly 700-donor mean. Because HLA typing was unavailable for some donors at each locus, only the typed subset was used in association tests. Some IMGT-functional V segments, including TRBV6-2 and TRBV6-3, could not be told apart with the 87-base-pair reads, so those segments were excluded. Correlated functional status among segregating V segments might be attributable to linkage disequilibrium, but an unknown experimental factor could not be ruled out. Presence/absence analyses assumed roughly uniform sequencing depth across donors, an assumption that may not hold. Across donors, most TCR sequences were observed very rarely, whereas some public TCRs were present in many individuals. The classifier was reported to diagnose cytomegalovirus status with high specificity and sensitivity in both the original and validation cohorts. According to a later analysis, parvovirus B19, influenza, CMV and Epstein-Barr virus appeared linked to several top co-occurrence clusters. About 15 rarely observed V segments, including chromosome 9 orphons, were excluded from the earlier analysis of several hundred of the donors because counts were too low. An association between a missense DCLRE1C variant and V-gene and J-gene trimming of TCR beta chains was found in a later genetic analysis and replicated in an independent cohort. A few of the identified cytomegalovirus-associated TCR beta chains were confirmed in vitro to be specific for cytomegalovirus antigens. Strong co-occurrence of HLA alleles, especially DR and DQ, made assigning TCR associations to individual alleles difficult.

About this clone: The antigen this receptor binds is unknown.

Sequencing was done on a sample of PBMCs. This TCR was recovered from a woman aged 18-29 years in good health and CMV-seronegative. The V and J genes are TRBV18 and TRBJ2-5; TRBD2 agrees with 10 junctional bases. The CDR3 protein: CASSPLSGRAFSETQYF. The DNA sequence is TGTGCCAGCTCACCTCTAAGCGGGAGGGCCTTTTCAGAGACCCAGTACTTC.